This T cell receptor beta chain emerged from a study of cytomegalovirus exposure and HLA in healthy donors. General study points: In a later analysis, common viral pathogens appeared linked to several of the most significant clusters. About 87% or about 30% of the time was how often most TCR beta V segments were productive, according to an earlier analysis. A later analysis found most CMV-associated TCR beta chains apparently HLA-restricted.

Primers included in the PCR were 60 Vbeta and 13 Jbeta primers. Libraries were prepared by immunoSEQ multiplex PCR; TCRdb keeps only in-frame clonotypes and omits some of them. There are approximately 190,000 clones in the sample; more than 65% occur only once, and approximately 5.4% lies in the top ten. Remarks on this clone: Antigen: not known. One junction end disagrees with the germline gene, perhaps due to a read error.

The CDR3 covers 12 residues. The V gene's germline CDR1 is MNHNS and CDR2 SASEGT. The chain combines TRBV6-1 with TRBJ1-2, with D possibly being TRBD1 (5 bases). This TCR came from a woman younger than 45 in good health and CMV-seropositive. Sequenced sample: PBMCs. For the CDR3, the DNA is TGTGCCAGCTTCAGGGCAGGACCCAATCACCACTTC. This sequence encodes CASFRAGPNHHF.